This is a list of T cell receptor beta chains from one sample in a study of blood T cell repertoires in COVID-19. The protocol was immunoSEQ multiplex PCR, while the TCRdb copy is restricted to in-frame clones and leaves out a portion. The sample has approximately 210,000 clones; around four fifths are singletons. Sequencing was done on a sample of peripheral blood. The receptors come from a man aged 55 to 70 with COVID-19, enrolled during active disease. The CDR3 runs from the conserved cysteine through the conserved F or W. The D gene is left open where the match is weak. Rows may omit the clone size; those that give it use once, few, many or a size class.

clone size	D gene	V gene	J gene	CDR3 DNA	CDR3 protein
NA	NA	TRBV7-2	TRBJ2-7	TGTGCCAGCAGCCAAGGGGGGGGCCGCTCCTACGAGCAGTACTTC	CASSQGGGRSYEQYF
NA	NA	TRBV6-6	TRBJ2-5	TGTGCCAGCAGATCACAGGGTTCGGAGACCCAGTACTTC	CASRSQGSETQYF
NA	NA	TRBV3-1/TRBV3-2	TRBJ1-2	TGTGCCAGCAGCCCCCTCCGGGACAACTTCTATGGCTACACCTTC	CASSPLRDNFYGYTF
NA	NA	TRBV4-1	TRBJ1-1	TGCGCCAGCAGCCAAGGGAAAGGGGGAATAGAAGCTTTCTTT	CASSQGKGGIEAFF
NA	TRBD1	TRBV28	TRBJ1-4	TGTGCCAGCAGTTTACCGGGACAGGGGGATGAAAAACTGTTTTTT	CASSLPGQGDEKLFF
NA	NA	TRBV5-4	TRBJ2-2	TGTGCCAGCAGCTTGGGGGCCGACAGGAACACCGGGGAGCTGTTTTTT	CASSLGADRNTGELFF
NA	NA	TRBV2	TRBJ2-7	TGTGCCAGCAGTCCTATCTACGAGCAGTACTTC	CASSPIYEQYF
NA	NA	TRBV5-1	TRBJ2-1	TGCGCCAGCAGCTTGGTGGCGGAACCACCTTACAATGAGCAGTTCTTC	CASSLVAEPPYNEQFF
NA	NA	TRBV27	TRBJ1-1	TGTGCCAGCAGGCTGACAGCACGAGCTGAAGCTTTCTTT	CASRLTARAEAFF
NA	TRBD1	TRBV28	TRBJ2-7	TGTGCCAGCAGCAATTCTCCGGGACAGGGGACCTACGAGCAGTACTTC	CASSNSPGQGTYEQYF
NA	NA	TRBV30	TRBJ1-3	TGTGCCTGCCCCCGGGAGTCTGGAAACACCATATATTTT	CACPRESGNTIYF
NA	TRBD2	TRBV5-4	TRBJ2-2	TGTGCCAGCAGCTTGGGACTAGCGGTCCCTGGAACCGGGGAGCTGTTTTTT	CASSLGLAVPGTGELFF
NA	NA	TRBV29-1	TRBJ1-1	TGCAGCGTTAGGGGCGGGGGATTCACTGAAGCTTTCTTT	CSVRGGGFTEAFF
NA	TRBD2	TRBV5-1	TRBJ2-2	TGCGCCAGCAGCTTGGCTGCGGGAGGGCCCGGGGAGCTGTTTTTT	CASSLAAGGPGELFF
NA	NA	TRBV7-2	TRBJ2-1	TGTGCCAGCAGCTTAGGTTTGCGGGACAGAACCTACAATGAGCAGTTCTTC	CASSLGLRDRTYNEQFF
once	NA	TRBV5-6	TRBJ1-1	TGTGCCAGCCTCAAGGGGGTTAGGGACACTGAAGCTTTCTTT	CASLKGVRDTEAFF
once	NA	TRBV20-1	TRBJ1-1	TGCAGTGCTAGTCCGAGCATGAACACTGAAGCTTTCTTT	CSASPSMNTEAFF
NA	NA	TRBV19	TRBJ1-2	TGTGCCATTGTGTTGGGCAGGATTAAGAACTATGGCTACACCTTC	CAIVLGRIKNYGYTF
few	TRBD1	TRBV27	TRBJ2-1	TGTGCCAGCAGGCCCCCCGGGACAGGGCGATACAATGAGCAGTTCTTC	CASRPPGTGRYNEQFF
NA	NA	TRBV19	TRBJ2-5	TGTGCCAGTAGCTCCTTAGAGACCCAGTACTTC	CASSSLETQYF
NA	NA	TRBV19	TRBJ1-2	TGTGCCAGTAGCCCAGCGGGGGTGAACTATGGCTACACCTTC	CASSPAGVNYGYTF
NA	TRBD2	TRBV10-3	TRBJ2-1	TGTGCCATCAGTGAACTAGCGCCCGGGGAGCAGTTCTTC	CAISELAPGEQFF
NA	TRBD2	TRBV27	TRBJ2-2	TGTGCCAGCAGTTTATCGATCCTAGCGGGAGTATCCACCGGGGAGCTGTTTTTT	CASSLSILAGVSTGELFF
NA	TRBD1	TRBV27	TRBJ2-7	TGTGCCAGCAGTCTAAGTTCCGGGACAGGGAGCTACGAGCAGTACTTC	CASSLSSGTGSYEQYF
NA	NA	TRBV18	TRBJ1-1	TGTGCCAGCTTCCAGGGGTTGGTGACTGAAGCTTTCTTT	CASFQGLVTEAFF
NA	NA	TRBV9	TRBJ1-2	TGTGCCAGCAGCGTAGGGCAGGGGAACTATGGCTACACCTTC	CASSVGQGNYGYTF
once	NA	TRBV21-1	TRBJ2-1	TGTGCCAGCACCCCTCGCCAGCGGGAGGTCGATGAGCAGTTCTTC	CASTPRQREVDEQFF
few	TRBD1	TRBV5-4	TRBJ2-7	TGTGCCAGCAGTTGGGACAGCAACTACGAGCAGTACTTC	CASSWDSNYEQYF
few	NA	TRBV6-1	TRBJ1-2	TGTGCCAGCAGTGAGGGCACCTATGGCTACACCTTC	CASSEGTYGYTF
NA	TRBD1	TRBV18	TRBJ1-5	TGTGCCAGCTCACGCGGGACAGATAGTAATCAGCCCCAGCATTTT	CASSRGTDSNQPQHF
once	NA	TRBV28	TRBJ1-5	TGTGCCAGCAGTTCCGGACATAGCAATCAGCCCCAGCATTTT	CASSSGHSNQPQHF
few	TRBD1	TRBV7-9	TRBJ1-3	TGTGCCAGCAGCTTTGTGGGACAGGGCATCTCTGGAAACACCATATATTTT	CASSFVGQGISGNTIYF
NA	TRBD2	TRBV7-8	TRBJ2-3	TGTGCCAGCAGTTTTAGCGGGAGTAGCGTAGATACGCAGTATTTT	CASSFSGSSVDTQYF
few	TRBD1	TRBV4-1	TRBJ1-1	TGCGCCAGCAGCCAAGAGCAGGGGGCTGTGAACACTGAAGCTTTCTTT	CASSQEQGAVNTEAFF
NA	NA	TRBV7-3	TRBJ1-1	TGTGCCAGCAGCTTTGGGGGCTTGGACACTGAAGCTTTCTTT	CASSFGGLDTEAFF
NA	NA	TRBV20-1	TRBJ1-1	TGCAGTGCTGCCCGGGACAAAGCTTTCTTT	CSAARDKAFF
NA	NA	TRBV7-9	TRBJ1-3	TGTGCCAGCAGCTCGTCTACAGGGACTGGAAACACCATATATTTT	CASSSSTGTGNTIYF
NA	NA	TRBV10-3	TRBJ1-2	TGTGCCATCAGTGAGTCGGGCCCAAAGGGCTACACCTTC	CAISESGPKGYTF
few	NA	TRBV29-1	TRBJ1-4	TGCAGCGTTGGGGCGAACGGAAATGAAAAACTGTTTTTT	CSVGANGNEKLFF
once	TRBD2	TRBV3-1/TRBV3-2	TRBJ2-3	TGTGCCAGCAGCCCTCTGGCGGGAGATAGGACAGATACGCAGTATTTT	CASSPLAGDRTDTQYF
NA	NA	TRBV4-3	TRBJ2-2	TGCGCCAGCAGCCAGCACCCCCTGACTACCTCGAACACCGGGGAGCTGTTTTTT	CASSQHPLTTSNTGELFF
NA	TRBD1	TRBV6-5	TRBJ2-7	TGTGCCAGCAGTAAGCCGGGACAGGCCATTTGGGAGCAGTACTTC	CASSKPGQAIWEQYF
NA	NA	TRBV6-1	TRBJ1-2	TGTGCCAGCAGTGAGGTCCCCAGGGGCTATGGCTACACCTTC	CASSEVPRGYGYTF
few	NA	TRBV18	TRBJ2-7	TGTGCCAGCTCACCATGGCAGGGGAGGGCCTACGAGCAGTACTTC	CASSPWQGRAYEQYF
NA	NA	TRBV7-8	TRBJ1-5	TGTGCCAGCAGCTTAGAATTGCAGGGGAATCAGCCCCAGCATTTT	CASSLELQGNQPQHF
NA	NA	TRBV5-1	TRBJ2-3	TGCGCCAGCAGCCCTAACGGGGGGCGGGAGTTAGATACGCAGTATTTT	CASSPNGGRELDTQYF
NA	TRBD1	TRBV14	TRBJ2-1	TGTGCCAGCAGCCAATTGGGACAGGGGGTTGGCTACAATGAGCAGTTCTTC	CASSQLGQGVGYNEQFF
NA	NA	TRBV11-2	TRBJ2-7	TGTGCCAGCAGCCAAATCTACGAGCAGTACTTC	CASSQIYEQYF
few	TRBD1	TRBV7-2	TRBJ1-5	TGTGCCAGCAGCACCGGGACAGGGTTGAGCAATCAGCCCCAGCATTTT	CASSTGTGLSNQPQHF
NA	NA	TRBV29-1	TRBJ2-6	TGCAGCGTTGAGGCGGGCTCTGGGGCCAACGTCCTGACTTTC	CSVEAGSGANVLTF
NA	NA	TRBV5-1	TRBJ2-7	TGCGCCAGCAGCTCGGACAAGGAGCAGTACTTC	CASSSDKEQYF
NA	TRBD2	TRBV9	TRBJ2-2	TGTGCCAGCAGCGTAGGGCTAGCGGGAGATGGTACCGGGGAGCTGTTTTTT	CASSVGLAGDGTGELFF
once	NA	TRBV27	TRBJ1-1	TGTGCCAGCAGCCTGGCCAGGGTTACTGAAGCTTTCTTT	CASSLARVTEAFF
NA	NA	TRBV7-9	TRBJ1-2	TGTGCCAGCAGCCCCCAGGGCGGGATGGGCTACACCTTC	CASSPQGGMGYTF
NA	TRBD1	TRBV9	TRBJ2-5	TGTGCCAGCAGTGCGGGACAGGGAGACCAGTACTTC	CASSAGQGDQYF
NA	TRBD2	TRBV14	TRBJ2-2	TGTGCCAGCAGCCAAGTGTCAGCGGGAAGCGGCACCGGGGAGCTGTTTTTT	CASSQVSAGSGTGELFF
NA	NA	TRBV7-2	TRBJ1-5	TGTGCCAGCAGCCAGACTCTTCTCGGCCAGCCCCAGCATTTT	CASSQTLLGQPQHF
NA	TRBD1	TRBV6-2/TRBV6-3	TRBJ1-2	TGTGCCAGCAGTTACCCCGGGACAGCTCGGTATGGCTACACCTTC	CASSYPGTARYGYTF
NA	NA	TRBV6-6	TRBJ1-5	TGTGCCAGCAGTACCGCAGGAAGCAATCAGCCCCAGCATTTT	CASSTAGSNQPQHF